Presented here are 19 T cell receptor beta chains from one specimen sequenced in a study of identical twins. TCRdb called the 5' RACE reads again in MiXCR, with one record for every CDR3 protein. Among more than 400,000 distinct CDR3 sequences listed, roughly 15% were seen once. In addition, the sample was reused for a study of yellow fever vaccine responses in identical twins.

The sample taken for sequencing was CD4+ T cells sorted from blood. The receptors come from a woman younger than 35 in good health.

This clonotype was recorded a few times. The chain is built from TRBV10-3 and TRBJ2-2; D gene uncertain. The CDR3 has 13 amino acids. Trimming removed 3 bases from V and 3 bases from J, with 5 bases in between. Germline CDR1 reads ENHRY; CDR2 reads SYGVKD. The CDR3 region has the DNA TGTGCCATCAGTGACTCCTACACCGGGGAGCTGTTTTTT. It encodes CAISDSYTGELFF.

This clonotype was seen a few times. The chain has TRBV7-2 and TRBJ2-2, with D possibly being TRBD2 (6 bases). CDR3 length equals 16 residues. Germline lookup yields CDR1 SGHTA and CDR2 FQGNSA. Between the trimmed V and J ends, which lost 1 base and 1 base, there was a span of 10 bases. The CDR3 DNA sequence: TGTGCCAGCAGCTTAGGAGTGGGGGGGAACACCGGGGAGCTGTTTTTT. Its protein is CASSLGVGGNTGELFF.

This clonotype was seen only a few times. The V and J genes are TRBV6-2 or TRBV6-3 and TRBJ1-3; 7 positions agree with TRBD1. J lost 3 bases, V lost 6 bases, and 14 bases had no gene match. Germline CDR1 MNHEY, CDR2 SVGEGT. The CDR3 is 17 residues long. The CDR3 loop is CASSRPTHRGYGNTIYF. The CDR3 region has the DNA TGTGCCAGCAGCCGACCGACACACAGGGGATATGGAAACACCATATATTTT.

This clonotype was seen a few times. CDR3 sequence reads: CSVEYPQQAGLLSHSYEQYF. The CDR3 DNA reads as TGCAGCGTTGAATACCCCCAACAAGCGGGACTCCTATCACACTCCTACGAGCAGTACTTC. The chain combines TRBV29-1 with TRBJ2-7; 7 bases align to TRBD2. This CDR3 comprises 20 residues. Germline trimming cut 2 bases from V and 0 bases from J; bases unmatched to any gene: 22. The germline V gene has CDR1 SQVTM and CDR2 ANQGSEA.

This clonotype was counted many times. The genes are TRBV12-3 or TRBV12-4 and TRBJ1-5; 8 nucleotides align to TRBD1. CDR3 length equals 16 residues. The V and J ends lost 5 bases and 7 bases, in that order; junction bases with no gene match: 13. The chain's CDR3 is CASSTDRASLRQPQHF. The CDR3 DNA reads TGTGCCAGCAGTACGGACAGGGCCAGTCTGAGGCAGCCCCAGCATTTT.

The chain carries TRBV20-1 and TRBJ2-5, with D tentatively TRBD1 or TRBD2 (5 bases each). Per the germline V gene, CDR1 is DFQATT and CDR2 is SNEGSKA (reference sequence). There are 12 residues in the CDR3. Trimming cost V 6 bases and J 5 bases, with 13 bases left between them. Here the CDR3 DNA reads TGCAGTGCATGGGACCAACTGGAGACCCAGTACTTC. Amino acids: CSAWDQLETQYF.

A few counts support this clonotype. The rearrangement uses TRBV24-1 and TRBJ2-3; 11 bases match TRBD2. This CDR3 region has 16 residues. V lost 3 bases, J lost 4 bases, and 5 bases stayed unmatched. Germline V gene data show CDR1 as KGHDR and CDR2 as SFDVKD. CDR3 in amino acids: CATSDQLAGDSDTQYF. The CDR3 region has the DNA TGTGCCACCAGTGATCAACTAGCGGGAGACTCAGATACGCAGTATTTT.

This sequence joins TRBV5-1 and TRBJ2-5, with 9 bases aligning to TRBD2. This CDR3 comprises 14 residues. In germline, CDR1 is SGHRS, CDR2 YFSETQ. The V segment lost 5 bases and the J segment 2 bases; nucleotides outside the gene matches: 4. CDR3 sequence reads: CASRPTSGQETQYF. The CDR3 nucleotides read TGCGCCAGCAGACCGACTAGCGGACAAGAGACCCAGTACTTC.

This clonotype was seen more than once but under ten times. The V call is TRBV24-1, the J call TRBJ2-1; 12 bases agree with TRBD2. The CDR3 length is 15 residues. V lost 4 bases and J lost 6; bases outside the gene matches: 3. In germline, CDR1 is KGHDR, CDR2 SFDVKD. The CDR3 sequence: CATSEPGLAGNEQFF. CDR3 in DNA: TGTGCCACCAGTGAGCCGGGACTAGCGGGCAATGAGCAGTTCTTC.

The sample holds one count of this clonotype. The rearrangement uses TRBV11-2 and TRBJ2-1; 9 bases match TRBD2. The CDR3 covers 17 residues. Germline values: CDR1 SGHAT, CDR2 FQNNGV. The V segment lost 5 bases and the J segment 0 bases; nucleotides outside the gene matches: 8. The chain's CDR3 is CASSRVAGASSYNEQFF. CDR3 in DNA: TGTGCCAGCAGCCGAGTAGCGGGAGCGAGCTCCTACAATGAGCAGTTCTTC.

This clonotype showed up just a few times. CDR3 amino acids: CASSEGGRNTDTQYF. The CDR3, as DNA: TGTGCCAGCAGCGAGGGGGGTCGCAACACAGATACGCAGTATTTT. The chain combines TRBV9 with TRBJ2-3; tentatively, D is TRBD1 or TRBD2 (6 bases each). From germline, CDR1 is SGDLS and CDR2 YYNGEE. The CDR3 runs 15 residues. V dropped 3 bases and J dropped 2 bases, with 13 bases sitting between them.

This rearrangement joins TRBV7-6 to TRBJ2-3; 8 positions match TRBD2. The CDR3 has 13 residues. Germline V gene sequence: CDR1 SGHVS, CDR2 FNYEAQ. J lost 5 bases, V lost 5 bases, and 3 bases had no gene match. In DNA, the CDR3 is TGTGCCAGCAGCCCCGGGGGGGTAGATACGCAGTATTTT. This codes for CASSPGGVDTQYF. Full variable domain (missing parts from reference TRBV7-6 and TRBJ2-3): GAGVSQSPRYKVTKRGQDVALRCDPISGHVSLYWYRQALGQGPEFLTYFNYEAQQDKSGLPNDRFSAERPEGSISTLTIQRTEQRDSAMYRCASSPGGVDTQYFGPGTRLTVL.

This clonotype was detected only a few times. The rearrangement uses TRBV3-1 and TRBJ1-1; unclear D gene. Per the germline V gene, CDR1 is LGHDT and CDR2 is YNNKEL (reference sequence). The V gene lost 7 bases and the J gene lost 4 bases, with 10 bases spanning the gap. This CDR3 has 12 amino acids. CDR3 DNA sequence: TGTGCCAGCAACCATTTAGGCACTGAAGCTTTCTTT. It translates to CASNHLGTEAFF.

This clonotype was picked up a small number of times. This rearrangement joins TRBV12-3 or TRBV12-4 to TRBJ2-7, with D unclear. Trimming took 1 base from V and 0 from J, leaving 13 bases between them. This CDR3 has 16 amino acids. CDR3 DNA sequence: TGTGCCAGCAGTTTAGGTGTGGGCTCTGGCTCCTACGAGCAGTACGTC. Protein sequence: CASSLGVGSGSYEQYV.

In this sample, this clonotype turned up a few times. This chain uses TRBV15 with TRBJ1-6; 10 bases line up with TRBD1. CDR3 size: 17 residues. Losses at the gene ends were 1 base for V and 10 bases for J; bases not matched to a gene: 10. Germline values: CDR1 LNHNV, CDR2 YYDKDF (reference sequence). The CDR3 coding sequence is TGTGCCACCAGCAGAGGTAGGAGGACAGGGGGATCGTCACCCCTCCACTTT. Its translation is CATSRGRRTGGSSPLHF.

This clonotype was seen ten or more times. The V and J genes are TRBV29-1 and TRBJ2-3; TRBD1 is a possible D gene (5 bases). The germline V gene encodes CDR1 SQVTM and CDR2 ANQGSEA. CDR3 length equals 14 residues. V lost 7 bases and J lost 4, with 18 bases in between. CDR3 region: CSAQAGHKSDTQYF. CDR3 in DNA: TGCAGCGCGCAAGCCGGACATAAGTCAGATACGCAGTATTTT.

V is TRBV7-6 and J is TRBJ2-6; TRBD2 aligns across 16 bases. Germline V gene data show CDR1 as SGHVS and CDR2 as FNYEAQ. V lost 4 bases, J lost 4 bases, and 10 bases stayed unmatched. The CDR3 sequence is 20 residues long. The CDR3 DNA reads TGTGCCAGCAGCTCCTCGGGACTAGCGGGGGGGCTATCCGGGGCCAACGTCCTGACTTTC. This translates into CASSSSGLAGGLSGANVLTF.

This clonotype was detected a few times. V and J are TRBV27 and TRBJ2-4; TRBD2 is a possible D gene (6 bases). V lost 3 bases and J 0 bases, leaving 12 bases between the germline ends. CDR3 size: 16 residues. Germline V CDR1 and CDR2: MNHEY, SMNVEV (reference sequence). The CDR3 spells CASSFSRTIAKNIQYF. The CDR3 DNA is TGTGCCAGCAGTTTCAGCAGGACTATAGCCAAAAACATTCAGTACTTC.

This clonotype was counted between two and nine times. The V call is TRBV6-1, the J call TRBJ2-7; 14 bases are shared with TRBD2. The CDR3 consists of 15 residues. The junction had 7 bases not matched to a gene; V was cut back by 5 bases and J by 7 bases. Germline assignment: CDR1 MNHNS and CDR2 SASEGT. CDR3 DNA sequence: TGTGCCAGCAGTCCCAGACTAGCGGGAGGGTTTGAGCAGTACTTC. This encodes CASSPRLAGGFEQYF.